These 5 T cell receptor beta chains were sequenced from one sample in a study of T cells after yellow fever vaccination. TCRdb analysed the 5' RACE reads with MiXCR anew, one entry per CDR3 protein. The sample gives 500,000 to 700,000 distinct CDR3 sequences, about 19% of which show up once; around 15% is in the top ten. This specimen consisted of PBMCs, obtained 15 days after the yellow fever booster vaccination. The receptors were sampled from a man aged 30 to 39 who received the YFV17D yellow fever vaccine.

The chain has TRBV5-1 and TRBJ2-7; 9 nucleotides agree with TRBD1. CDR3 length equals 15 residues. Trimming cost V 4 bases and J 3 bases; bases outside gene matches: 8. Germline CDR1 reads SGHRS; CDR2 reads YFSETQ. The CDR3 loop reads CASSPKGQGSYEQYF. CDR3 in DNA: TGCGCCAGCAGCCCGAAGGGACAGGGAAGCTACGAGCAGTACTTC.

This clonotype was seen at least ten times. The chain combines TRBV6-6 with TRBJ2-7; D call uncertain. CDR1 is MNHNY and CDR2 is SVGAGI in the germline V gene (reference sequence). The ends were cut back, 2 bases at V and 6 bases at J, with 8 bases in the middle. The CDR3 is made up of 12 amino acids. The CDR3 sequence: CASSYREAEQYF. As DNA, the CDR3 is TGTGCCAGCAGTTACCGAGAGGCCGAGCAGTACTTC.

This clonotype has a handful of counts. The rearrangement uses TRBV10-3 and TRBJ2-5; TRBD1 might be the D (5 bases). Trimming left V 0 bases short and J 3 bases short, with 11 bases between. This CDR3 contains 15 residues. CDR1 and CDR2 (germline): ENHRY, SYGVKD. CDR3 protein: CAISESLGQEETQYF. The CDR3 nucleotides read TGTGCCATCAGTGAGTCTCTGGGGCAGGAAGAGACCCAGTACTTC.

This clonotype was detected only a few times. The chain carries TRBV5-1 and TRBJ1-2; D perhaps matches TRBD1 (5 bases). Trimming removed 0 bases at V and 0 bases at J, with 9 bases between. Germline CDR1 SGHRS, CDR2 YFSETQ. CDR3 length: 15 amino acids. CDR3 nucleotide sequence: TGCGCCAGCAGCTTGGCCGCGACAGCTAACTATGGCTACACCTTC. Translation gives CASSLAATANYGYTF.

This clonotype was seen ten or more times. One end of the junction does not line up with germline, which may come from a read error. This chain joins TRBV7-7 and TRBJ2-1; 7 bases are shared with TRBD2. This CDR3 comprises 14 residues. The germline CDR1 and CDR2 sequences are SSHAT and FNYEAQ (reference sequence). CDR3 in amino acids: CASSLDGGSNEQFF. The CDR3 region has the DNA TGTGCTAGCAGCTTAGACGGGGGGAGCAATGAGCAGTTCTTC.